This TCR beta chain was captured by sequencing in a study of shared clonotypes between healthy human individuals. Data came from immunoSEQ multiplex PCR; TCRdb stores just in-frame clones and leaves some out. The sample has around 1,000,000 clones; about 72% are singletons. V lost 8 bases and J 3 bases, leaving 13 bases between the germline ends. Germline CDR1 WSHSY, CDR2 SAAADI. The CDR3 sequence is 13 residues long. V and J are TRBV10-2 and TRBJ1-2; tentatively, D is TRBD1 (6 bases). The sequence derives from a man aged 18 to 29 in good health. Some clones in this sample may be carry-over from other donors' samples. Sequenced input: memory CD4+ T cells from PBMCs. The subset: CD45RA-negative fraction. The CDR3 is CASGGGRYYGYTF. The DNA for the CDR3 is TGCGCCAGCGGTGGGGGCAGATACTATGGCTACACCTTC.